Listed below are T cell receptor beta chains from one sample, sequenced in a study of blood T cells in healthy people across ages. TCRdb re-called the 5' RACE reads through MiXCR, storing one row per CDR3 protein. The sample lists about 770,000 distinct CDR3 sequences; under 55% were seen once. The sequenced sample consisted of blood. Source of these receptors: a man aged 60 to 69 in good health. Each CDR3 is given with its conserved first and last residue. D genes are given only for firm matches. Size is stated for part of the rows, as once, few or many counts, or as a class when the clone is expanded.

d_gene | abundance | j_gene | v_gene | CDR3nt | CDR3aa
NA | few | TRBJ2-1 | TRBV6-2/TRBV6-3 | TGTGCCAGCAAAGAATCCTACAATGAGCAGTTCTTC | CASKESYNEQFF
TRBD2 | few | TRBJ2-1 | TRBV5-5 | TGTGCCAGCAGCTCTTGGGGGACTAGCGACCGTAAAGAGCAGTTCTTC | CASSSWGTSDRKEQFF
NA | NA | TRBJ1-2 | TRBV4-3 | TGCGCCAGCAGCCAAGATCGGGGGGGATTCATTGGTGGCTACACCTTC | CASSQDRGGFIGGYTF
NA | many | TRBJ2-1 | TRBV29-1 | TGCAGCGTTGGACGGGGGGCTGGAGACAATGAGCAGTTCTTC | CSVGRGAGDNEQFF
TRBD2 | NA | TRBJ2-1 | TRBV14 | TGTGCCAGCAGCCGCGGGGGGGTCATTGGGGAGCAGTTCTTC | CASSRGGVIGEQFF
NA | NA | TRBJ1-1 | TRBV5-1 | TGTGCCAGCAGCCTGGTCTCCGAGAGCACTGAAGCTTTCTTT | CASSLVSESTEAFF
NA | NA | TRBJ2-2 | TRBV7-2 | TGTGCCAGCAGCTTAGTCAGGGGGGACACCGGGGAGCTGTTTTTT | CASSLVRGDTGELFF
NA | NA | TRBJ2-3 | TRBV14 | TGTGCCAGCAGCCAAGGGTTACAGGGCATACAGTATTTT | CASSQGLQGIQYF
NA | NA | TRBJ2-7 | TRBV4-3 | TGCGCCAGCAGCCAACAGGGTGGGCCCACCTACGAGCAGTACTTC | CASSQQGGPTYEQYF
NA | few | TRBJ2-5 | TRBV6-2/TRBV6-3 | TGTGCCAGCAGTTCGTGGACTGGCGGGACCCAGTACTTC | CASSSWTGGTQYF
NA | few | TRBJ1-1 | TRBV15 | TGTGCCACCAGCAGAGATGGGGGAGGAACCGGAGCTTTCTTT | CATSRDGGGTGAFF
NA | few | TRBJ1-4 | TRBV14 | TGTGCCAGCAGCCCGGGACTTAATGAAAAACTGTTTTTT | CASSPGLNEKLFF
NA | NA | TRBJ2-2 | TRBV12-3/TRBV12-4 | TGTGCCAGCACAATTTACAAAGCAGGGGTAGGGGAGCTGTTTTTT | CASTIYKAGVGELFF
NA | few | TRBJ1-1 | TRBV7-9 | TGTGCCAGCAGCTTAAAGGGGTCGAACACTGAAGCTTTCTTT | CASSLKGSNTEAFF